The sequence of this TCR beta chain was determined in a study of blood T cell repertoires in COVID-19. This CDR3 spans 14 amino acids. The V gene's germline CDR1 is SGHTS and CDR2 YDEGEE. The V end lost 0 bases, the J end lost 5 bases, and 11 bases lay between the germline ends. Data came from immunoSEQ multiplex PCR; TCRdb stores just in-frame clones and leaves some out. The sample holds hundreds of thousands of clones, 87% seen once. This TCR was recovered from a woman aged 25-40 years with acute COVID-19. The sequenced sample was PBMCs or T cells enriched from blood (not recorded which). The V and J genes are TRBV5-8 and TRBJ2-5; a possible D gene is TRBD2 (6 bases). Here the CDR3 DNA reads TGTGCCAGCAGCTTGGCCGACCGGGAGGAGACCCAGTACTTC. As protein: CASSLADREETQYF.